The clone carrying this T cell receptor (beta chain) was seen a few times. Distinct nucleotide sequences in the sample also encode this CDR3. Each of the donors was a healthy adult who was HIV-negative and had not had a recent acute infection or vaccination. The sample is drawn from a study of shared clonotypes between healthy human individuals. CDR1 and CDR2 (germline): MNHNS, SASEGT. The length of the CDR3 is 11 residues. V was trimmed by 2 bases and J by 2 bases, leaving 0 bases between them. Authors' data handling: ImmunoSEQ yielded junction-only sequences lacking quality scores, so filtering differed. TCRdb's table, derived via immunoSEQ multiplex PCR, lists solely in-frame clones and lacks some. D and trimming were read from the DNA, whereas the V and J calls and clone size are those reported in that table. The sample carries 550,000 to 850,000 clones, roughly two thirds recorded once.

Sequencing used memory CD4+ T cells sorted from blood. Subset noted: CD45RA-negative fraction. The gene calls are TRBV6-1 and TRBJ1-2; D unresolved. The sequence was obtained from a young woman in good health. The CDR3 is CASSENYGYTF. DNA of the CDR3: TGTGCCAGCAGTGAAAACTATGGCTACACCTTC.